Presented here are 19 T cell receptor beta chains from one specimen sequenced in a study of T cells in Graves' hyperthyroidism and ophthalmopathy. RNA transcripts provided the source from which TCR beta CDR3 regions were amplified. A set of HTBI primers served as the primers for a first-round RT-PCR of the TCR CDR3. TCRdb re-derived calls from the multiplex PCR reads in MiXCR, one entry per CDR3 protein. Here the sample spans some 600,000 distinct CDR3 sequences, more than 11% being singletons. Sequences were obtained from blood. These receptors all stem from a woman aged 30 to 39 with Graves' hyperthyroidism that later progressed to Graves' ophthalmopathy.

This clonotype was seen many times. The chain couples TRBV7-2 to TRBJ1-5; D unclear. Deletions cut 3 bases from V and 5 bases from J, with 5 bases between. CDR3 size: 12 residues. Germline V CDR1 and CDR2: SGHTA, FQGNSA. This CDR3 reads CASSFWDQPQHF. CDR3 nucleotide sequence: TGTGCCAGCAGCTTCTGGGATCAGCCCCAGCATTTT.

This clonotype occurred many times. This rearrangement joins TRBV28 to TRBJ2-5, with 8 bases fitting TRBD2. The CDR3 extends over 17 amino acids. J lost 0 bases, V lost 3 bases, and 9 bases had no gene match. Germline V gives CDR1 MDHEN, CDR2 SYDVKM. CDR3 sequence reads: CASSFRSSGWDQETQYF. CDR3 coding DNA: TGTGCCAGCAGTTTTAGGTCTAGCGGGTGGGACCAAGAGACCCAGTACTTC.

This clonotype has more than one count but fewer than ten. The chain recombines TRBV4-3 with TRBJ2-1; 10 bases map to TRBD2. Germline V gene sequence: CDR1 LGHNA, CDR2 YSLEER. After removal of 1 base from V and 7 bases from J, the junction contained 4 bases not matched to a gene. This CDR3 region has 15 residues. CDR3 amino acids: CASSQASGRRNEQFF. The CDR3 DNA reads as TGCGCCAGCAGCCAAGCTAGCGGGAGAAGGAATGAGCAGTTCTTC.

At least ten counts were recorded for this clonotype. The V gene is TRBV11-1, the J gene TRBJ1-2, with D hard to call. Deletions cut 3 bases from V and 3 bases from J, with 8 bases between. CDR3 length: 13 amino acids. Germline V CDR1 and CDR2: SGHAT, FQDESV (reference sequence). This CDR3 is CASSFGEDYGYTF. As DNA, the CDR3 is TGTGCCAGCAGCTTCGGGGAGGACTATGGCTACACCTTC.

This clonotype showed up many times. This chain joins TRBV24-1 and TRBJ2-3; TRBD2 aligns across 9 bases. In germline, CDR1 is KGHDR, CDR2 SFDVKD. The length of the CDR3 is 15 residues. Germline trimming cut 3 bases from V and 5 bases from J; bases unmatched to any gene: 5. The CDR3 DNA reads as TGTGCCACCAGTGATAAAGGCGGGAGGGAAGATACGCAGTATTTT. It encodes CATSDKGGREDTQYF.

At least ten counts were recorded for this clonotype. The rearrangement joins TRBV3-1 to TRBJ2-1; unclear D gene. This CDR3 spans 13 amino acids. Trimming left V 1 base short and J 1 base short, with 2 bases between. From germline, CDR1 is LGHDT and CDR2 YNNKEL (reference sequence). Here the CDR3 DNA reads TGTGCCAGCAGCCAAGGTTCCTACAATGAGCAGTTCTTC. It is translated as CASSQGSYNEQFF.

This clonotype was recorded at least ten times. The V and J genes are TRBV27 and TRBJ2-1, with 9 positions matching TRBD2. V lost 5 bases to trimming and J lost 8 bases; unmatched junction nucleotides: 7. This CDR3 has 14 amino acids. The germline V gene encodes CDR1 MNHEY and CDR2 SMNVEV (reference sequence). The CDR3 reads CASSGLIAGDEQFF. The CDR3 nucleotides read TGTGCCAGCAGTGGATTGATAGCGGGAGATGAGCAGTTCTTC.

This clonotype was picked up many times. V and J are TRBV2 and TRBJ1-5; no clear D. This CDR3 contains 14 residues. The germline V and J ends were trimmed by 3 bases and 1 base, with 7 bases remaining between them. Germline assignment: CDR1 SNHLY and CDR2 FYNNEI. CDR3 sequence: CASSDGRSNQPQHF. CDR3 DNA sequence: TGTGCCAGCAGTGACGGCAGAAGCAATCAGCCCCAGCATTTT.

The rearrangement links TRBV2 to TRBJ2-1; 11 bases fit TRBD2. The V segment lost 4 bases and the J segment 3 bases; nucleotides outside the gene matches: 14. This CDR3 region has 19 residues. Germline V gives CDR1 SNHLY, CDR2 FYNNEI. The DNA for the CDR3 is TGTGCCAGCAGTGGGGGGCTAGCGGGAGGCCCGTCCGGCTACAATGAGCAGTTCTTC. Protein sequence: CASSGGLAGGPSGYNEQFF.

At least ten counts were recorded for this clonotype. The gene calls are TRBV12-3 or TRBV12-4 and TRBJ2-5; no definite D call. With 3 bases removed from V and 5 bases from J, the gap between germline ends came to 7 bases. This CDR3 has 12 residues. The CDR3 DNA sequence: TGTGCCAGCAGTTTGTGGATGGAGACCCAGTACTTC. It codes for CASSLWMETQYF.

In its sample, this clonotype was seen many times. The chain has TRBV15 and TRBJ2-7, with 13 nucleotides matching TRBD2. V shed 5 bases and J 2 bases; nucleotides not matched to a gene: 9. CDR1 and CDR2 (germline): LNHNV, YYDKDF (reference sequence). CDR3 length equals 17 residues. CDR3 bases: TGTGCCACCAGCCACTACGGACTAGCGGGAGAACCCTACGAGCAGTACTTC. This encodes CATSHYGLAGEPYEQYF.

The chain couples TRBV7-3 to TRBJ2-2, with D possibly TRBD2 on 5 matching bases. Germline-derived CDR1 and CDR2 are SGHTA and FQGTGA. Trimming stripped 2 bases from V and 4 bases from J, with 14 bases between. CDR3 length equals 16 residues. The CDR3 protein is CASSLGLASRTGELFF. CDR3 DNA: TGTGCCAGCAGCTTAGGTCTGGCTAGCCGCACCGGGGAGCTGTTTTTT.

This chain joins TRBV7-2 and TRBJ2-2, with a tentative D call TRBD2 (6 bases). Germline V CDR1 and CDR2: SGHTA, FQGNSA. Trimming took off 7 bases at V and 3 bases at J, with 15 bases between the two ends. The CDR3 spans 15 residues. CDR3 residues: CASILISGYTGELFF. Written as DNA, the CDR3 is TGTGCCAGCATTCTAATTAGCGGTTACACCGGGGAGCTGTTTTTT.

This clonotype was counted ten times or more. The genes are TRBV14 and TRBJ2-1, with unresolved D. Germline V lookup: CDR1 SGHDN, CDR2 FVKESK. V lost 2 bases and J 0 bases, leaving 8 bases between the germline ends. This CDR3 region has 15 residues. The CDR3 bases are TGTGCCAGCAGCCAACTTGGCACCTCCTACAATGAGCAGTTCTTC. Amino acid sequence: CASSQLGTSYNEQFF.

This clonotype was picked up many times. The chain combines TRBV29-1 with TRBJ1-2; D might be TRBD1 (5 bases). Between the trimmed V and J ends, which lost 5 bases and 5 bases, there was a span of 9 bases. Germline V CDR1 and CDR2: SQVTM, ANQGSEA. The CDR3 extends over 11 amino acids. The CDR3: CSVRQGYGYTF. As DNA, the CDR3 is TGCAGCGTTCGGCAGGGTTATGGCTACACCTTC.

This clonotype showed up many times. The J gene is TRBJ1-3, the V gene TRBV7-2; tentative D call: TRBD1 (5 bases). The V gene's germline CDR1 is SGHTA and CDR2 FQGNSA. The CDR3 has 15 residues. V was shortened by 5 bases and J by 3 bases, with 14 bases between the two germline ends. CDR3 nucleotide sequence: TGTGCCAGCAGCGAGGGGTTGTCGGGTGGAAACACCATATATTTT. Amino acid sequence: CASSEGLSGGNTIYF. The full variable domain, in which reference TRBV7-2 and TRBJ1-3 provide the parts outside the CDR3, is GAGVSQSPSNKVTEKGKDVELRCDPISGHTALYWYRQSLGQGLEFLIYFQGNSAPDKSGLPSDRFSAERTGGSVSTLTIQRTQQEDSAVYLCASSEGLSGGNTIYFGEGSWLTVV.

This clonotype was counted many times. The DNA for the CDR3 is TGCAGCGTTACTTGGGGGGGGGCATCCAATCAGCCCCAGCATTTT. Translated: CSVTWGGASNQPQHF. This chain joins TRBV29-1 and TRBJ1-5, with D possibly TRBD1 on 6 matching bases. Trimming took 5 bases from V and 3 from J, leaving 17 bases between them. The CDR3 contains 15 residues. Germline CDR1 reads SQVTM; CDR2 reads ANQGSEA. Looking up the rest from reference TRBV29-1 and TRBJ1-5 gives the full variable domain: SAVISQKPSRDICQRGTSLTIQCQVDSQVTMMFWYRQQPGQSLTLIATANQGSEATYESGFVIDKFPISRPNLTFSTLTVSNMSPEDSSIYLCSVTWGGASNQPQHFGDGTRLSIL.

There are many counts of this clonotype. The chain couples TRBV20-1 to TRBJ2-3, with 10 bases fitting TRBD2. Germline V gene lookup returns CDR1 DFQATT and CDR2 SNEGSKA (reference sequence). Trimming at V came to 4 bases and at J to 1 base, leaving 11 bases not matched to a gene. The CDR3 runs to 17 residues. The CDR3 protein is CSATPTSGYGGTDTQYF. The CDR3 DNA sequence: TGCAGTGCTACACCGACTAGCGGGTACGGAGGCACAGATACGCAGTATTTT.

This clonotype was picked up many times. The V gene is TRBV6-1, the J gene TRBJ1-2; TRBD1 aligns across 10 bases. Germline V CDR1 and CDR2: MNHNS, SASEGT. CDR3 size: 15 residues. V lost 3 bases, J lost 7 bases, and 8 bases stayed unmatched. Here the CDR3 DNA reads TGTGCCAGCAGTGACCTGACAGGGGGCCTCTTTGGCTACACCTTC. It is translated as CASSDLTGGLFGYTF.